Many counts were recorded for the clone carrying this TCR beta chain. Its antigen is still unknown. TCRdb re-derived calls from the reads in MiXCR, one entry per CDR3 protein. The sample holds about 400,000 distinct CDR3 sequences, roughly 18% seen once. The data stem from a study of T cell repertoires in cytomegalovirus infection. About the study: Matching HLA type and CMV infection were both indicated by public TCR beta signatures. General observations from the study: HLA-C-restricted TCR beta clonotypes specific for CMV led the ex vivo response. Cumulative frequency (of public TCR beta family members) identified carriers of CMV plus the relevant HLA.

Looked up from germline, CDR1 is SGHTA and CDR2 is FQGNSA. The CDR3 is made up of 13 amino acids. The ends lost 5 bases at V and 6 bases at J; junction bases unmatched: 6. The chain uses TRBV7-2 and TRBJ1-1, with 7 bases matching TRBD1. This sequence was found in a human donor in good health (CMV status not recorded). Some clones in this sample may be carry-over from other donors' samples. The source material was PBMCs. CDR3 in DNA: TGTGCCAGCAGCCCTGGGACAGCCTCTGAAGCTTTCTTT. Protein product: CASSPGTASEAFF.